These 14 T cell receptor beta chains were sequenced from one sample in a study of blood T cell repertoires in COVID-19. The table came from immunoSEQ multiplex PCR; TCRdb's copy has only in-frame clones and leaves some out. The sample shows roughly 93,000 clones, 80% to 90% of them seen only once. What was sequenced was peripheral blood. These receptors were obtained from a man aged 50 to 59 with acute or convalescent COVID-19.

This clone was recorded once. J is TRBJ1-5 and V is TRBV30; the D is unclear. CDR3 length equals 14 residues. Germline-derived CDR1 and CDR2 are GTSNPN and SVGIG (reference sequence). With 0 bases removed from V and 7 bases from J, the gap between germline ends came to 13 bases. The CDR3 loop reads CAWSVGGPRQPQHF. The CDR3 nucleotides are TGTGCCTGGAGTGTAGGAGGGCCCCGACAGCCCCAGCATTTT.

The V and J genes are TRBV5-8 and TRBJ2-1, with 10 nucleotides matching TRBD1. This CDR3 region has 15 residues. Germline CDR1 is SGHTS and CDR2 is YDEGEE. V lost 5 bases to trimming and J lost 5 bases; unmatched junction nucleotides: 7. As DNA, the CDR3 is TGTGCCAGCAGTATCCGGGACAGGGGCGACAATGAGCAGTTCTTC. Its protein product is CASSIRDRGDNEQFF.

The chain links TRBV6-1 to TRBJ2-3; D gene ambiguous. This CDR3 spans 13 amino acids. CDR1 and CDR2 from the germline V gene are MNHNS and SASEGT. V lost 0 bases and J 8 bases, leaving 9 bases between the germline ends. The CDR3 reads CASSEALWATQYF. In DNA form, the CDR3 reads TGTGCCAGCAGTGAAGCGCTCTGGGCTACGCAGTATTTT.

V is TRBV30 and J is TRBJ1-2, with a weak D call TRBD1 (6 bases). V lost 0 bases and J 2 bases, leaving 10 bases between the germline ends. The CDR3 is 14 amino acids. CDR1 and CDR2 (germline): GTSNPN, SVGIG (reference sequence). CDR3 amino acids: CAWSVQGMNYGYTF. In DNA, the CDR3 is TGTGCCTGGAGTGTACAGGGTATGAACTATGGCTACACCTTC.

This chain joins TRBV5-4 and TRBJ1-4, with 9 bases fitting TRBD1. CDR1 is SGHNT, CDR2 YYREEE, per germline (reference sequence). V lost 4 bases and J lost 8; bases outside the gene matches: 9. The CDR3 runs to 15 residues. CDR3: CASSAQQGAEEKLFF. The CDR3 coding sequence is TGTGCCAGCAGCGCCCAACAGGGGGCTGAGGAAAAACTGTTTTTT.

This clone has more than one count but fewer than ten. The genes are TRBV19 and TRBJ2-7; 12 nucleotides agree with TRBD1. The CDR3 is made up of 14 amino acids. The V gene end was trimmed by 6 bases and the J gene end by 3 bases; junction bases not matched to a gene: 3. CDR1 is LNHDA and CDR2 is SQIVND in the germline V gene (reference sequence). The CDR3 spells CASSGTGGFYEQYF. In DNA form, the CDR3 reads TGTGCCAGTAGCGGGACAGGGGGCTTCTACGAGCAGTACTTC.

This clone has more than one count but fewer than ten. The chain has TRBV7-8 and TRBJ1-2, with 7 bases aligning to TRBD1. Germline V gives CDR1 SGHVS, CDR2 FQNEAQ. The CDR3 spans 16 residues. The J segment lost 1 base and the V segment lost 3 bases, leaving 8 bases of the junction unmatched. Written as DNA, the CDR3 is TGTGCCAGCAGCTTCAGCCCGGGACAGAGTAACTATGGCTACACCTTC. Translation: CASSFSPGQSNYGYTF.

CDR3 DNA: TGTGCAAGTCGCTTCGGGGGAGACACAGATACGCAGTATTTT. It translates to CASRFGGDTDTQYF. V gene TRBV12-2 combines with J gene TRBJ2-3; the table's D call, TRBD2, was not checked against the DNA. TRBV12-2 is a pseudogene. The length of the CDR3 is 14 residues.

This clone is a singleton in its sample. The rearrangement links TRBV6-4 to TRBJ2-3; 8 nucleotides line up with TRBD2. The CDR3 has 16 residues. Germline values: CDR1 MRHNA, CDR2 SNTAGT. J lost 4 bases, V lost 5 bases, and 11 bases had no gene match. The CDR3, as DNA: TGTGCCAGCAGTCCCCAGCTTCGGGGGGGAGCAGATACGCAGTATTTT. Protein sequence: CASSPQLRGGADTQYF.

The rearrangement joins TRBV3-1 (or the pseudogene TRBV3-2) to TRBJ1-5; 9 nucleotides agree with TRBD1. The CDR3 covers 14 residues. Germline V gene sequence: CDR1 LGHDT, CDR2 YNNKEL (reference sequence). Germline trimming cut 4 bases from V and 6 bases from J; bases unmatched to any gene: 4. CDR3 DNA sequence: TGTGCCAGCAGCCGAACAGGGGGCGGTCAGCCCCAGCATTTT. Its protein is CASSRTGGGQPQHF.

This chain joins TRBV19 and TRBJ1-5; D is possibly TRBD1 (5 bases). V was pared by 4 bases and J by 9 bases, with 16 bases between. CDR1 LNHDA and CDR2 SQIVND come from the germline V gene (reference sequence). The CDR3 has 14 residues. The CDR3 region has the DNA TGTGCCAGTAGTACCCGACAGCGTCAAGGGCCCCAGCATTTT. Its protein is CASSTRQRQGPQHF.

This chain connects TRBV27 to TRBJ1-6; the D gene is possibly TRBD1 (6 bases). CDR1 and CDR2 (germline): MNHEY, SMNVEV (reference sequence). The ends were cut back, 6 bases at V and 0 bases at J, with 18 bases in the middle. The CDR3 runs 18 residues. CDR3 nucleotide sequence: TGTGCCAGCAGACAGGGCACGATACTAAGCTCCTATAATTCACCCCTCCACTTT. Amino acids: CASRQGTILSSYNSPLHF.

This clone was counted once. The CDR3 region is CASSQELGTAINEQFF. The DNA for the CDR3 is TGCGCCAGCAGCCAAGAGCTAGGGACAGCGATCAATGAGCAGTTCTTC. J is TRBJ2-1 and V is TRBV4-1, with TRBD1 matching over 7 bases. CDR1 and CDR2 from the germline V gene are MGHRA and YSYEKL. CDR3 size: 16 residues. V was clipped by 0 bases and J by 6 bases; unmatched bases: 8.

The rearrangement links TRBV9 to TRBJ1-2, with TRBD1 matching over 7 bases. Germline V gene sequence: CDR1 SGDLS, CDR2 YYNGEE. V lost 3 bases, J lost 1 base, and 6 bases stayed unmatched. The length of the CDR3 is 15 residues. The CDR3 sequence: CASSGRGTVNYGYTF. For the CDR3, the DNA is TGTGCCAGCAGCGGTAGAGGGACAGTTAACTATGGCTACACCTTC.